This T cell receptor (beta chain) emerged from a study of shared T cell receptors in the human thymus. The table came from immunoSEQ multiplex PCR; TCRdb's copy has only in-frame clones and leaves some out. The profile shows about 660,000 clones, 80% to 90% of them singletons. V trimming: 2 bases; J trimming: 2 bases; junction bases outside the gene matches: 7. The germline V gene has CDR1 GTSNPN and CDR2 SVGIG (reference sequence). The CDR3 runs 16 residues. These data were also filed under a second study, of human thymus T cells. From that study: During corrective heart surgery, resections were taken, and the thymus tissue came from them. Biased V and J segment usage appeared in thymus and peripheral blood. Thymic repertoires of unrelated individuals were reported in related research to overlap highly.

The origin of this receptor is a boy in the first two years of life with a congenital heart defect. Sequenced sample: thymocytes. The chain carries TRBV30 and TRBJ2-3; 10 bases match TRBD2. CDR3 sequence: CAWSLGLARPTDTQYF. DNA of the CDR3: TGTGCCTGGAGTCTGGGACTAGCGCGACCCACAGATACGCAGTATTTT.